Sequencing of this TCR beta chain was carried out in a study of chemoradiotherapy in HPV16-positive cancers. Findings and limits, study-wide: During treatment, candidate HPV-specific clones and E7-related motifs expanded in tumor. Better recurrence-free survival went with HPV-responsive T-cell expansion in HPV16-positive patients.

V lost 5 bases to trimming and J lost 2 bases, with 18 bases between them. This CDR3 has 16 residues. The germline gives CDR1 MDHEN, CDR2 SYDVKM. As to this clone: No antigen is known for it.

Profiling relied on immunoSEQ multiplex PCR, and the TCRdb table lists in-frame clones only, not all of them. This table holds fewer than 30,000 clones, about 89% found once. Sequencing used blood, obtained from a patient who underwent chemoradiotherapy. The J gene is TRBJ2-5, the V gene TRBV28; D might be TRBD2 (5 bases). The clonotype comes from a human donor with HPV-associated anogenital cancer. The CDR3 region has the DNA TGTGCCAGCAGTCTCAGGTGGGGAGTTGAGCAAGAGACCCAGTACTTC. As protein: CASSLRWGVEQETQYF. Filled out from reference TRBV28 and TRBJ2-5, the complete variable domain reads DVKVTQSSRYLVKRTGEKVFLECVQDMDHENMFWYRQDPGLGLRLIYFSYDVKMKEKGDIPEGYSVSREKKERFSLILESASTNQTSMYLCASSLRWGVEQETQYFGPGTRLLVL.